A selection of T cell receptor beta chains follows, all from one sample in a study of vaccination and CD4 T cells after COVID-19. These receptors lack a known antigen. TCRdb re-called the PCR reads with MiXCR, one entry per CDR3 protein. The sample holds about 8,500 distinct CDR3 sequences, around 50% seen once. The sequenced material came from CD4+ T cells from blood, cultured in vitro. Receptors were obtained from a human donor who had recovered from COVID-19. Each CDR3 is given with its conserved first and last residue. Fields, in order: J gene, V gene, clone size, D gene, CDR3 DNA, CDR3 protein. D genes are given only for firm matches. Rows give clone size only sometimes, using once, few, many, or a class for an expanded clone.

>TRBJ2-3|TRBV6-2/TRBV6-3|NA|NA
TGTGCCAGCAGTACCCGCCGGTTTGATACGCAGTATTTT
CASSTRRFDTQYF
>TRBJ2-3|TRBV6-1|few|TRBD2
TGTGCCAGCAGTGACTGGCTAGCGGGGAAGGGGGATACGCAGTATTTT
CASSDWLAGKGDTQYF
>TRBJ1-5|TRBV6-4|NA|NA
TGTGCCAGCACCGGTCGCAGGCGCTCCTATAGCAATCAGCCCCAGCATTTT
CASTGRRRSYSNQPQHF
>TRBJ1-2|TRBV7-8|few|NA
TGTGCCAGCAGCTTAGGGGCAGCCTATGGCTACACCTTC
CASSLGAAYGYTF
>TRBJ1-1|TRBV5-1|NA|TRBD1
TGCGCCAGCAGCTGGACAGGGGGCACTGAAGCTTTCTTT
CASSWTGGTEAFF
>TRBJ2-2|TRBV6-1|NA|TRBD1
TGTGCCAGCAGTCGGGACAGCAACACCGGGGAGCTGTTTTTT
CASSRDSNTGELFF
>TRBJ2-5|TRBV2|few|NA
TGTGCCAGCAGTGAGGGGAGAGAGACCCAGTACTTC
CASSEGRETQYF
>TRBJ1-6|TRBV23-1|few|TRBD1
TGCGCCAGCAGTCAAAAGGACAGGGAGAACCTAGGGTCCTATAATTCACCCCTCCACTTT
CASSQKDRENLGSYNSPLHF
>TRBJ2-1|TRBV2|NA|TRBD2
TGTGCCAGCAGTGGCTCCGCTTGGGGGGAGCGGGGTAGGACAAGCTCCTACAATGAGCAGTTCTTC
CASSGSAWGERGRTSSYNEQFF
>TRBJ2-7|TRBV6-1|NA|NA
TGTGCCAGCACAACAGGAGGCTACGAGCAGTACTTC
CASTTGGYEQYF
>TRBJ1-2|TRBV28|NA|NA
TGTGCCAGCAGTTCCCAGGGGCCCAGTGGCTACACCTTC
CASSSQGPSGYTF
>TRBJ1-2|TRBV6-5|NA|NA
TGTGCCAGCAGTTACGGGCAGGGGATATTCTCTGGCTACACCTTC
CASSYGQGIFSGYTF
>TRBJ1-5|TRBV7-2|medium-sized|NA
TGTGCCAGCAGCGGACGGGGAAATCAGCCCCAGCATTTT
CASSGRGNQPQHF
>TRBJ2-1|TRBV11-1|few|NA
TGTGCCAGCAGCTTAGACCGGGGCCACAATGAGCAGTTCTTC
CASSLDRGHNEQFF
>TRBJ2-1|TRBV10-3|NA|NA
TGTGCCATCAGTGAGGCAAGGGACTTCCTCAGCTCCTACAATGAGCAGTTCTTC
CAISEARDFLSSYNEQFF
>TRBJ1-1|TRBV19|few|NA
TGTGCCAGTAGTCAGGCCCACAACACTGAAGCTTTCTTT
CASSQAHNTEAFF
>TRBJ1-1|TRBV19|NA|NA
TGTGCTAGTAGTATCTTCAGGGGGAACACTGAAGCTTTCTTT
CASSIFRGNTEAFF
>TRBJ2-1|TRBV11-2|NA|TRBD2
TGTGCCAGCAGCTTCCGCCTTAGCGGGAGCCTCAATGAGCAGTTCTTC
CASSFRLSGSLNEQFF
>TRBJ1-5|TRBV23-1|few|NA
TGCGCCAGCAGTGGAAGGACCCCGCTAGCTAGCAATCAGCCCCAGCATTTT
CASSGRTPLASNQPQHF
>TRBJ1-5|TRBV4-2|NA|NA
TGTGCCAGCAGCCAAGACGTAGGACAGCAGAATCAGCCCCAGCATTTT
CASSQDVGQQNQPQHF
>TRBJ1-2|TRBV5-4|NA|NA
TGTGCCAGCAGCTTGGCCAGGGTTTCCTATGGCTACACCTTC
CASSLARVSYGYTF
>TRBJ2-7|TRBV7-9|NA|NA
TGTGCCAGCAGCTTAGAGGTGCTCGCCTACGAGCAGTACTTC
CASSLEVLAYEQYF
>TRBJ1-1|TRBV6-1|NA|TRBD1
TGTGCCAGCATCCCGGACAGGAAGAACACTGAAGCTTTCTTT
CASIPDRKNTEAFF
>TRBJ1-2|TRBV5-6|few|NA
TGTGCCAGCAGCATCAGGAGTAACTATGGCTACACCTTC
CASSIRSNYGYTF
>TRBJ2-2|TRBV19|once|NA
TGTGCCAGTAGTATAGAAGGGGGATCCGGGGAGCTGTTTTTT
CASSIEGGSGELFF
>TRBJ1-2|TRBV5-4|few|TRBD1
TGTGCCAGCAGCTTGGGTCAGGGGGTAGGTGGCTACACCTTC
CASSLGQGVGGYTF
>TRBJ2-7|TRBV24-1|NA|TRBD1
TGTGCCACCAGTGATCCACGACAGGGGTCCTACGAGCAGTACTTC
CATSDPRQGSYEQYF
>TRBJ2-2|TRBV12-3/TRBV12-4|NA|NA
TGTGCCAGCAGTCGTCCGGTGGACACCGGGGAGCTGTTTTTT
CASSRPVDTGELFF
>TRBJ2-7|TRBV7-9|NA|TRBD1
TGTGCCAGCACCAATGCCCGACAGGGGGCTATCTACGAGCAGTACTTC
CASTNARQGAIYEQYF
>TRBJ2-3|TRBV20-1|NA|TRBD2
TGCAGTGCTAAAGGAGCTAGCGGGATCGGTACGCAGTATTTT
CSAKGASGIGTQYF
>TRBJ1-5|TRBV28|NA|NA
TGTGCCAGCAGTTTCCGTACCGACAGTTACAATCAGCCCCAGCATTTT
CASSFRTDSYNQPQHF
>TRBJ1-1|TRBV12-3/TRBV12-4|NA|NA
TGTGCCAGCAGTTTTTCGGGGGTGGAAGCTTTCTTT
CASSFSGVEAFF
>TRBJ1-4|TRBV28|NA|NA
TGTGCCAGCAGTTTAGTGGGTGAAAAACTGTTTTTT
CASSLVGEKLFF
>TRBJ2-7|TRBV14|NA|TRBD2
TGTGCCAGCAGCCCCCAGAGAGGGAGCAGCGGGAGCTACGAGCAGTACTTC
CASSPQRGSSGSYEQYF
>TRBJ1-1|TRBV15|NA|NA
TGTGCCACCAACCCCGGACAGACGAACACTGAAGCTTTCTTT
CATNPGQTNTEAFF
>TRBJ1-5|TRBV20-1|NA|TRBD1
TGCAGTGTTAGAACAGGGGGCGAGAATAACCAGCCCCAGCATTTT
CSVRTGGENNQPQHF
>TRBJ1-2|TRBV24-1|NA|TRBD1
TGTGCCACCAGTGATTTCCGACAGGGGGACTATGGCTACACCTTC
CATSDFRQGDYGYTF
>TRBJ2-6|TRBV18|NA|TRBD1
TGTGCCAGCTCAATCAAAACCGGGACAGGAAGCTCTGGGGCCAACGTCCTGACTTTC
CASSIKTGTGSSGANVLTF
>TRBJ2-7|TRBV2|NA|NA
TGTGCCAGCAGTGTTCACGACTACTCCTACGAGCAGTACTTC
CASSVHDYSYEQYF
>TRBJ1-2|TRBV7-8|large|NA
TGTGCCAGCAGCCCTAGGGAGGGGTTCAACTATGGCTACACCTTC
CASSPREGFNYGYTF
>TRBJ1-2|TRBV28|NA|NA
TGTGCCAGCAGTTCGACGCAACAGTATGGCTACACCTTC
CASSSTQQYGYTF
>TRBJ2-3|TRBV25-1|NA|TRBD2
TGTGCCAGCAGTGAGACTAGCGGGGGGGATACGCAGTATTTT
CASSETSGGDTQYF
>TRBJ2-2|TRBV7-9|NA|TRBD2
TGTGCCAGCAGCAGAACTAGCGGGGGGGCAACCGGGGAGCTGTTTTTT
CASSRTSGGATGELFF
>TRBJ2-5|TRBV4-3|few|TRBD2
TGCGCCAGCAGCCAAGATAGGGGAGCGGGAGGAAAGACCCAGTACTTC
CASSQDRGAGGKTQYF
>TRBJ2-1|TRBV20-1|NA|TRBD2
TGCAGTGCTAGAGTCCCCCTAGCGGGAATGAACAATGAGCAGTTCTTC
CSARVPLAGMNNEQFF
>TRBJ1-3|TRBV15|few|TRBD1
TGTGCCACCAGCAGAGACAGACAGGGCTCTGGAAACACCATATATTTT
CATSRDRQGSGNTIYF
>TRBJ2-5|TRBV30|NA|NA
TGTGCCTGGAGTGTTTGGGAGACCCAGTACTTC
CAWSVWETQYF
>TRBJ1-1|TRBV3-1|few|TRBD1
TGTGCCAGCAGCCAGGGAACAGGGGAGGGGAGCACTGAAGCTTTCTTT
CASSQGTGEGSTEAFF
>TRBJ1-4|TRBV28|NA|NA
TGTGCCAGCAGTTCCAGTGCAGGGGTTTCCTATGAAAAACTGTTTTTT
CASSSSAGVSYEKLFF
>TRBJ2-2|TRBV28|NA|NA
TGTGCCAGCTCGAGGGGCCGGAACACCGGGGAGCTGTTTTTT
CASSRGRNTGELFF
>TRBJ2-7|TRBV20-1|NA|TRBD1
TGCAGTGCTAAACCCGGGACAGGGGGCTACTACGAGCAGTACTTC
CSAKPGTGGYYEQYF
>TRBJ2-2|TRBV2|few|TRBD1
TGTGCCAGCTCTACAGGGGGCCCATCGTCCGGGGAGCTGTTTTTT
CASSTGGPSSGELFF
>TRBJ1-1|TRBV2|NA|NA
TGTGCCAGCAGTGAAACTGAGGGGGGGACTGAAGCTTTCTTT
CASSETEGGTEAFF
>TRBJ2-3|TRBV12-2|NA|NA
TGTGCAAGTCGCTTCCCCAGGACTAGCGGGGATTGGGCAGATACGCAGTATTTT
CASRFPRTSGDWADTQYF
>TRBJ1-6|TRBV27|few|NA
TGTGCCAGCAGTTTAGGCGGCGGGCATAATTCACCCCTCCACTTT
CASSLGGGHNSPLHF
>TRBJ1-2|TRBV4-2|medium-sized|NA
TGTGCCAGCAGCCCTAAGGGTGGGTATGGCTACACCTTC
CASSPKGGYGYTF
>TRBJ2-7|TRBV12-3/TRBV12-4|once|TRBD2
TGTGCCAGCAGACCGGGACTAGCGGCCTACGAGCAGTACTTC
CASRPGLAAYEQYF
>TRBJ2-3|TRBV21-1|few|NA
TGTGCCAGCAGGCAAGCGGGGACAGATACGCAGTATTTT
CASRQAGTDTQYF
>TRBJ2-3|TRBV6-1|NA|NA
TGTGCCAGCAGTGTTGAGAAAACAGATACGCAGTATTTT
CASSVEKTDTQYF